This T cell receptor beta chain was sequenced in a study of blood T cell repertoires in COVID-19. Only in-frame clones appear in the TCRdb table, and some are missing; sequencing was by immunoSEQ multiplex PCR. The table lists approximately 200,000 clones, roughly 89% of them singletons, with under 2.5% in the top ten. There are 14 residues in the CDR3. Trimming took 0 bases from V and 5 from J, leaving 10 bases between them. The germline CDR1 and CDR2 sequences are SGDLS and YYNGEE. In terms of age and location, participants ranged from roughly 18 to 90 years and lived in about two dozen US areas. The chain is built from TRBV9 and TRBJ2-3; no definite D call. The clonotype originates from a woman in her thirties or forties with acute COVID-19. Sequenced sample: PBMCs or T cells enriched from blood (not recorded which). CDR3: CASSVDMAKDTQYF. The CDR3, as DNA: TGTGCCAGCAGCGTAGACATGGCCAAAGATACGCAGTATTTT.